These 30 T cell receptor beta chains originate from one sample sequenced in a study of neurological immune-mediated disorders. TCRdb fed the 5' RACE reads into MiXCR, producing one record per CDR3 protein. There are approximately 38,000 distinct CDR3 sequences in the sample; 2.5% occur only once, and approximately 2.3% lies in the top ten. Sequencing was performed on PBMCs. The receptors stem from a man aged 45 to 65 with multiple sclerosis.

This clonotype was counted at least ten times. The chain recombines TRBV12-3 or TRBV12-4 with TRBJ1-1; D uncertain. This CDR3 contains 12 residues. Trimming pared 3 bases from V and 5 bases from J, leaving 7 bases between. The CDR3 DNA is TGTGCCAGCAGTTTTCATCGGACTGAAGCTTTCTTT. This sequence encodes CASSFHRTEAFF.

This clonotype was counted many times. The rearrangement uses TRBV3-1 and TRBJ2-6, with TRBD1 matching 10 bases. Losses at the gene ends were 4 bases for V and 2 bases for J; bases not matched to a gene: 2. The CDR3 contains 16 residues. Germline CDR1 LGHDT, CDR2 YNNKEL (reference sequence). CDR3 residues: CASSRDRGTGANVLTF. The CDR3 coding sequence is TGTGCCAGCAGCCGGGACAGGGGCACTGGGGCCAACGTCCTGACTTTC.

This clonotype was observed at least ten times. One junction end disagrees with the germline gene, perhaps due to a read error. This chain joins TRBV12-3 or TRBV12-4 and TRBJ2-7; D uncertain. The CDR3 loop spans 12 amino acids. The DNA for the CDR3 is TGTGCCAGCGGTTTATTTGAGGATCCGGAGTACTTC. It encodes CASGLFEDPEYF.

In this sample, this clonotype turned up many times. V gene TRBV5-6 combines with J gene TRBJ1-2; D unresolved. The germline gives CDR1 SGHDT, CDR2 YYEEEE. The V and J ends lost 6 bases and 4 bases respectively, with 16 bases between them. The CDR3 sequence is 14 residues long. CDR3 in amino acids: CASITAGSSYGYTF. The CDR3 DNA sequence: TGTGCCAGCATCACTGCGGGCAGCTCCTATGGCTACACCTTC. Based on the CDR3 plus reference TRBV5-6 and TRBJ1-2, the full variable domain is DAGVTQSPTHLIKTRGQQVTLRCSPKSGHDTVSWYQQALGQGPQFIFQYYEEEERQRGNFPDRFSGHQFPNYSSELNVNALLLGDSALYLCASITAGSSYGYTFGSGTRLTVV.

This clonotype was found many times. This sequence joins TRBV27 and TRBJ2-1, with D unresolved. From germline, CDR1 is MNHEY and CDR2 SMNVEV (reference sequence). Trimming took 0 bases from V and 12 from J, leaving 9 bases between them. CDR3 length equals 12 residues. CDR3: CASSLSGFVQFF. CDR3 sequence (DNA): TGTGCCAGCAGTTTATCTGGGTTTGTGCAGTTCTTC.

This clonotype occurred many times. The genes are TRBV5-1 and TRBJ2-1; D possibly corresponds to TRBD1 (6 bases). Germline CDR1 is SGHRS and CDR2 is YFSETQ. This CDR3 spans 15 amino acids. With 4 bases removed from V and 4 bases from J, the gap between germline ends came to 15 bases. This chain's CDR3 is CASSPPGTPYNEQFF. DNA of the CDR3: TGCGCCAGCAGCCCGCCCGGGACACCTTACAATGAGCAGTTCTTC.

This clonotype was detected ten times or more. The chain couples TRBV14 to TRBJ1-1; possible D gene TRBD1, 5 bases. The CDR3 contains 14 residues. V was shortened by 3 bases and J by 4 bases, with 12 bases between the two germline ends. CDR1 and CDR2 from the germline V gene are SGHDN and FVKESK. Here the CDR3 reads CASSHDKGFTEAFF. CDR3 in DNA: TGTGCCAGCAGCCATGACAAGGGGTTCACTGAAGCTTTCTTT.

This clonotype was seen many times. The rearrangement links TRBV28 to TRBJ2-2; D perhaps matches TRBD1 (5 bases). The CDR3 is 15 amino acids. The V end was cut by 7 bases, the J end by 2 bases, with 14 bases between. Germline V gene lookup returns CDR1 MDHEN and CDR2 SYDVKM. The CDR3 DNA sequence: TGTGCCAGCACCAAACACAGGTCAAACACCGGGGAGCTGTTTTTT. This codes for CASTKHRSNTGELFF.

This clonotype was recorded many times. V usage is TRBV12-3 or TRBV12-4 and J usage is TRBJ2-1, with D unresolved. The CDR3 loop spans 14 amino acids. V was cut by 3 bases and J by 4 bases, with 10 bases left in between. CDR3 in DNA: TGTGCCAGCAGTTTTGGAGACGGTTACAATGAGCAGTTCTTC. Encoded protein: CASSFGDGYNEQFF.

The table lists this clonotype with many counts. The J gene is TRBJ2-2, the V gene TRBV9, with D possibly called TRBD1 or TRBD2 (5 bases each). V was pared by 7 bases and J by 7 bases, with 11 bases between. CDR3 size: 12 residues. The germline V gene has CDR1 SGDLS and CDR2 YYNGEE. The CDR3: CASGGRVGELFF. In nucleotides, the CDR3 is TGTGCCAGCGGGGGTCGGGTCGGGGAGCTGTTTTTT.

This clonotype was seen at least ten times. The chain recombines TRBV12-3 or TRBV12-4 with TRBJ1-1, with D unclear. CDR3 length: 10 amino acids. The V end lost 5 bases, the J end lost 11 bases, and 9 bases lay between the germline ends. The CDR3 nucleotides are TGTGCCAGCAGTAGGGAGAGGGCTTTCTTT. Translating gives CASSRERAFF.

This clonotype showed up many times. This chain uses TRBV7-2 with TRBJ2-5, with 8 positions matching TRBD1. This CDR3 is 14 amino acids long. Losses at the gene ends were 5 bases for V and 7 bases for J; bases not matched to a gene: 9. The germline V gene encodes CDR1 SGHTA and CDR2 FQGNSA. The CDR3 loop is CASSLGQDWVTQYF. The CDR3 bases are TGTGCCAGCAGCCTGGGACAGGATTGGGTGACCCAGTACTTC.

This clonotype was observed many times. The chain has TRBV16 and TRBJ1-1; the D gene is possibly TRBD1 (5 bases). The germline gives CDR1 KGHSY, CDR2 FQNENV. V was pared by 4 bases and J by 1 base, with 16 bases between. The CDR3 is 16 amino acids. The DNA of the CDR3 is TGTGCCAGCAGCCTTCAGGGAGGAGGCCAGAACACTGAAGCTTTCTTT. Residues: CASSLQGGGQNTEAFF.

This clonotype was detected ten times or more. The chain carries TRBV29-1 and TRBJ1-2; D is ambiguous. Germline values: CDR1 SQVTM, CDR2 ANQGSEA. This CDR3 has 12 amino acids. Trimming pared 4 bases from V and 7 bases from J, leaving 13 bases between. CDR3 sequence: CSVGGIWGGYTF. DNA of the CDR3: TGCAGCGTTGGAGGGATCTGGGGTGGCTACACCTTC.

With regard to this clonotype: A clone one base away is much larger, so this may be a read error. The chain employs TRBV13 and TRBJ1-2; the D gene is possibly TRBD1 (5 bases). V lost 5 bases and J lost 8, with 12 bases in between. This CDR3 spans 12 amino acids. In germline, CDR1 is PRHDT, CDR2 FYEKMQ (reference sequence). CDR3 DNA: TGTGCCAGCAGCAACGGACATGGGGGCTACACCTTC. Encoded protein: CASSNGHGGYTF.

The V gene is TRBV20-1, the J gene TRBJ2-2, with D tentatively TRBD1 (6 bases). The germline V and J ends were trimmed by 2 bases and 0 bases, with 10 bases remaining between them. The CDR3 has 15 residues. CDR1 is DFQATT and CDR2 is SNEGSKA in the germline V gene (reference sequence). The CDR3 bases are TGCAGTGCTAGACCCGGGACAACGAACACCGGGGAGCTGTTTTTT. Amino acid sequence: CSARPGTTNTGELFF.

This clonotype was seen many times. The CDR3 region has the DNA TGTGCCAGCAGTTTAACAGGGGATGCCTACGAGCAGTACTTC. It codes for CASSLTGDAYEQYF. The chain is built from TRBV28 and TRBJ2-7; 7 bases agree with TRBD1. Losses at the gene ends were 2 bases for V and 2 bases for J; bases not matched to a gene: 3. The CDR3 totals 14 residues. Germline V gives CDR1 MDHEN, CDR2 SYDVKM.

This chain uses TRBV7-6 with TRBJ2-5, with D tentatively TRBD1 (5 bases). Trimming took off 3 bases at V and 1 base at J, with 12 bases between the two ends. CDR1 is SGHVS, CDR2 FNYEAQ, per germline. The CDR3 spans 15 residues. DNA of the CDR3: TGTGCCAGCAGCTTTAGTATGGGGCCCCAAGAGACCCAGTACTTC. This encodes CASSFSMGPQETQYF.

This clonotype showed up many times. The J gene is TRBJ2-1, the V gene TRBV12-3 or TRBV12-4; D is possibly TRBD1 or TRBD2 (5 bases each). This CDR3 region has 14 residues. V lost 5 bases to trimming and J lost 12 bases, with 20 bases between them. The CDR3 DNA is TGTGCCAGCAGTCGGTCAGGGAGCCCAATTGGGCAGTTCTTC. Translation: CASSRSGSPIGQFF.

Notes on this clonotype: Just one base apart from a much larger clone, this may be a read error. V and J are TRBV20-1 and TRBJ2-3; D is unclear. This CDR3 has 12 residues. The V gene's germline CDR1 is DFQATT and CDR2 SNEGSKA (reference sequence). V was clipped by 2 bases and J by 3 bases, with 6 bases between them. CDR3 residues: CSARKKTDTQYF. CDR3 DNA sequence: TGCAGTGCTAGAAAAAAGACAGATACGCAGTATTTT.

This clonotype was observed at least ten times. The CDR3 region is CSARDVSGGYQPQHF. Here the CDR3 DNA reads TGCAGTGCTAGAGATGTGTCAGGGGGCTATCAGCCCCAGCATTTT. The chain uses TRBV20-1 and TRBJ1-5; 8 bases are a match to TRBD1. Trimming took 0 bases from V and 5 from J; bases not matched to a gene: 6. The CDR3 is 15 residues long. Germline CDR1 and CDR2: DFQATT and SNEGSKA (reference sequence).

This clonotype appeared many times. The CDR3 protein is CASRMTSGGARETQYF. CDR3 DNA: TGTGCCAGCAGAATGACTAGCGGGGGGGCCCGGGAGACCCAGTACTTC. The rearrangement joins TRBV6-5 to TRBJ2-5; 14 nucleotides agree with TRBD2. CDR3 length equals 16 residues. V gave up 6 bases and J gave up 5 bases; unmatched junction bases: 8. In germline, CDR1 is MNHEY, CDR2 SVGAGI.

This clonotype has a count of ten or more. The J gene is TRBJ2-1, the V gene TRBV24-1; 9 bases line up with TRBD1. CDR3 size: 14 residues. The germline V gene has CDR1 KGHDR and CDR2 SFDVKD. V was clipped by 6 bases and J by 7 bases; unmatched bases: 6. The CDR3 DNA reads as TGTGCCACCAGTCCAGCGGGGACAGGGAATGAGCAGTTCTTC. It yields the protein CATSPAGTGNEQFF.

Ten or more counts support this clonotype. CDR3 loop: CASSLGGAGGGTEAFF. CDR3 DNA sequence: TGTGCCAGCAGCTTAGGGGGTGCGGGAGGAGGGACTGAAGCTTTCTTT. The V call is TRBV7-6, the J call TRBJ1-1; no clear D. Germline assignment: CDR1 SGHVS and CDR2 FNYEAQ. This CDR3 is built from 16 residues. V was cut by 1 base and J by 5 bases, with 17 bases left in between. Full variable domain (outside the CDR3, taken from reference TRBV7-6 and TRBJ1-1): GAGVSQSPRYKVTKRGQDVALRCDPISGHVSLYWYRQALGQGPEFLTYFNYEAQQDKSGLPNDRFSAERPEGSISTLTIQRTEQRDSAMYRCASSLGGAGGGTEAFFGQGTRLTVV.

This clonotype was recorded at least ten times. DNA of the CDR3: TGCGCCAGCAGCCCCGGACAGGGGCTGTACCAAGAGACCCAGTACTTC. Residues: CASSPGQGLYQETQYF. This chain connects TRBV5-1 to TRBJ2-5; TRBD1 aligns across 9 bases. Germline V gives CDR1 SGHRS, CDR2 YFSETQ. This CDR3 has 16 amino acids. V trimming: 4 bases; J trimming: 0 bases; junction bases outside the gene matches: 7.

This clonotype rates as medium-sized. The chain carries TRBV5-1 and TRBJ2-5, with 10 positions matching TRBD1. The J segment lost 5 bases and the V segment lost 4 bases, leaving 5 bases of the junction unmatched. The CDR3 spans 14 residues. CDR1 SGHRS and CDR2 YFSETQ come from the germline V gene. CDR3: CASSLGQGKETQYF. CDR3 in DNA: TGCGCCAGCAGCCTGGGACAGGGGAAGGAGACCCAGTACTTC.

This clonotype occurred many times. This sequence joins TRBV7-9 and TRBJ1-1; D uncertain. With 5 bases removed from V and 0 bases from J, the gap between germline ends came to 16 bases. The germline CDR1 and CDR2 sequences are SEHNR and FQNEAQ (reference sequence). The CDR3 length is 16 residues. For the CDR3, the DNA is TGTGCCAGCAGCCGCCCACGATCCATAATGAACACTGAAGCTTTCTTT. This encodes CASSRPRSIMNTEAFF.

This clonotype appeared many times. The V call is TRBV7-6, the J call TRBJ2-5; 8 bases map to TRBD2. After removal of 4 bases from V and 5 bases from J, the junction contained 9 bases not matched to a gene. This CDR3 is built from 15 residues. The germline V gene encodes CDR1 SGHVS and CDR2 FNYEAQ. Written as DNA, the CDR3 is TGTGCCAGCAGCTCCCGGGGGGGGAGCAGGGAGACCCAGTACTTC. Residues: CASSSRGGSRETQYF.

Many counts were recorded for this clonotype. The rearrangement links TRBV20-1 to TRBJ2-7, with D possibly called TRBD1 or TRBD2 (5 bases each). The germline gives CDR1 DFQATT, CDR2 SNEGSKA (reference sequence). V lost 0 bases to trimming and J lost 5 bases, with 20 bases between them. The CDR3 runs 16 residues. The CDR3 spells CSARDRRGRPNNEQYF. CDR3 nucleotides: TGCAGTGCTAGAGATAGACGGGGACGGCCGAACAACGAGCAGTACTTC.

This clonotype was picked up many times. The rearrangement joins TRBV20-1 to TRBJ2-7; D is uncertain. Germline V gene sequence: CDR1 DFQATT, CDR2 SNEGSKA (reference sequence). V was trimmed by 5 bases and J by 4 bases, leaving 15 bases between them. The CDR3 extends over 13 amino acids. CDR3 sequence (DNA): TGCAGTGCTGGACGGGCAGTTTCTTACGAGCAGTACTTC. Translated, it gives CSAGRAVSYEQYF.